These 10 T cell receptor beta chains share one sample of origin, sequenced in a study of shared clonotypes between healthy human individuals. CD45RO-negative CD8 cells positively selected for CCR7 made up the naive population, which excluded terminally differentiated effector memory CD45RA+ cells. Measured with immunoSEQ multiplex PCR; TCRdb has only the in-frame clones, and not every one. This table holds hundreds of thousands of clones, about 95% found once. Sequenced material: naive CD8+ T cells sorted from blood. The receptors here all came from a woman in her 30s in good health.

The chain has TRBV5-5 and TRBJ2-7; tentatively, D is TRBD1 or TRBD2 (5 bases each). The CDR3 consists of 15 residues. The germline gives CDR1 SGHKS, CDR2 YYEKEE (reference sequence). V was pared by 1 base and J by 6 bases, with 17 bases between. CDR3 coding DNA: TGTGCCAGCAGCTTGCAAAAGGGTGAGGGGTCCGAGCAGTACTTC. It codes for CASSLQKGEGSEQYF.

Here the CDR3 reads CASQNAQGSGNTIYF. CDR3 DNA sequence: TGTGCCAGCCAAAATGCACAGGGCAGCGGAAACACCATATATTTT. The rearrangement links TRBV2 to TRBJ1-3; D might be TRBD1 (6 bases). V lost 8 bases, J lost 4 bases, and 18 bases lay in between. CDR3 length: 15 residues. The germline gives CDR1 SNHLY, CDR2 FYNNEI.

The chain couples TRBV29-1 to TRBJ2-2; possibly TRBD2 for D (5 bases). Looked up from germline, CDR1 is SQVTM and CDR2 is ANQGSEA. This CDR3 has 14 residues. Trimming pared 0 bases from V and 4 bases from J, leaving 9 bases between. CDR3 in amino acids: CSVEDGMGTGELFF. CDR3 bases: TGCAGCGTTGAAGACGGGATGGGCACCGGGGAGCTGTTTTTT.

CDR3 in DNA: TGTGCCTGGAGGGACAAACGGCCCGGGGAGCTGTTTTTT. It encodes CAWRDKRPGELFF. The chain joins TRBV30 to TRBJ2-2; a weak D match, TRBD1 (5 bases). V shed 3 bases and J shed 6 bases, with 11 bases lying between them. From germline, CDR1 is GTSNPN and CDR2 SVGIG (reference sequence). The CDR3 is 13 residues long.

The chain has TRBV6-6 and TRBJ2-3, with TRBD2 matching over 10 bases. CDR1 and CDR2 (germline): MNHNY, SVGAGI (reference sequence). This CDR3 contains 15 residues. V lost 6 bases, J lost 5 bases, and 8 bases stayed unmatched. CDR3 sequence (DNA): TGTGCCAGCAGCCCTGAAACTAGCGGGAAAGATACGCAGTATTTT. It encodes CASSPETSGKDTQYF.

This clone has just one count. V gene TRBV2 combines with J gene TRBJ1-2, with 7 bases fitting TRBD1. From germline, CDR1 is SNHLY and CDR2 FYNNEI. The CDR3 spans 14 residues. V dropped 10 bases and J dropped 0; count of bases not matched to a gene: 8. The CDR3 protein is CATLQGQANYGYTF. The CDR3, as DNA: TGTGCCACCTTACAGGGGCAGGCTAACTATGGCTACACCTTC.

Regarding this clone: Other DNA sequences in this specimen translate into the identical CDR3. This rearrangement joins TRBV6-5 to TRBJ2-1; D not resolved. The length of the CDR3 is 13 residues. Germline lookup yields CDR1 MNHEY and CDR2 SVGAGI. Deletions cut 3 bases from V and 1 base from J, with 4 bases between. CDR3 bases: TGTGCCAGCAGTTATGCGTCCTACAATGAGCAGTTCTTC. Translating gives CASSYASYNEQFF.

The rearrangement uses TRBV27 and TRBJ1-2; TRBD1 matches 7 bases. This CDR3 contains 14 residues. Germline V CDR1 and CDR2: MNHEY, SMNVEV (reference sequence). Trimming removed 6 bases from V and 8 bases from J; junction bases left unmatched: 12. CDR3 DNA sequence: TGTGCCAGCAGAACCGCCGCAGGGGGATTAGGCTACACCTTC. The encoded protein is CASRTAAGGLGYTF.

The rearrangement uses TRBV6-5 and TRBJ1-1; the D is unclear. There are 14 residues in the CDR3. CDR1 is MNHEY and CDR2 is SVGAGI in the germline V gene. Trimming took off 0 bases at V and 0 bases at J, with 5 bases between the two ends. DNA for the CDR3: TGTGCCAGCAGTTACTCAACACTGAACACTGAAGCTTTCTTT. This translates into CASSYSTLNTEAFF.

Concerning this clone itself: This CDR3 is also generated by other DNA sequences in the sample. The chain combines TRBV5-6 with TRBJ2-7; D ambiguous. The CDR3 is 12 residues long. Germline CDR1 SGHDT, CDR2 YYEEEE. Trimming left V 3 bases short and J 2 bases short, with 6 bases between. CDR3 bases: TGTGCCAGCAGCTCGGACGCCTACGAGCAGTACTTC. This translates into CASSSDAYEQYF.